The source of this TCR beta chain is a study of identical twins. Study results and caveats: In drawing conclusions, the study used cross-sectional statistical analysis and did not follow the same donors. Invariant T cells like MAIT and iNKT could partly confound the zero-insertion analyses.

This CDR3 contains 16 residues. V lost 6 bases and J 1 base, leaving 16 bases between the germline ends. Germline V lookup: CDR1 LGHNT, CDR2 FRNRAP. In TCRdb, the 5' RACE reads were re-called with MiXCR into one record per CDR3 protein. Among approximately 700,000 distinct CDR3 sequences listed, about 20% were seen once. Comments on this clonotype: The antigen is undetermined.

A further study also used this sample, focusing on T cells expressing NK-cell markers. That investigation notes: Dominant NKG2C+ clonotype frequencies of about 1.0-7.0% of CD8+ T cells were measured in more than five donors.

J is TRBJ1-3 and V is TRBV12-5, with D possibly TRBD1 on 6 matching bases. The clonotype was recovered from a woman aged 18-35 years in good health. Sequenced sample: PBMCs. The CDR3 loop is CASGSTGSPSGNTIYF. CDR3 sequence (DNA): TGTGCTAGTGGATCGACAGGTTCTCCATCTGGAAACACCATATATTTT.